Below, 18 T cell receptor beta chains from the same sample are listed, as sequenced in a study of OX40 agonist ivuxolimab in advanced cancers. Profiling relied on immunoSEQ multiplex PCR, and the TCRdb table lists in-frame clones only, not all of them. The sample has approximately 100,000 clones, 90% seen once. This material consisted of CD4+ or CD8+ T cells sorted from blood, taken in a trial of the OX40 agonist ivuxolimab. These TCRs come from an adult with an advanced solid tumor such as melanoma, head and neck, liver or kidney cancer.

This clone was counted a few times. V gene TRBV5-1 combines with J gene TRBJ2-2; the D is unclear. Germline V gene data show CDR1 as SGHRS and CDR2 as YFSETQ. Trimming removed 3 bases from V and 3 bases from J, with 12 bases in between. The CDR3 has 15 amino acids. CDR3 in amino acids: CASSYDRPHTGELFF. CDR3 nucleotides: TGCGCCAGCAGCTACGACCGACCCCACACCGGGGAGCTGTTTTTT.

The chain links TRBV5-1 to TRBJ2-3, with 10 bases aligning to TRBD2. Germline loops: CDR1 SGHRS, CDR2 YFSETQ. The CDR3 spans 15 residues. The J segment lost 3 bases and the V segment lost 3 bases, leaving 4 bases of the junction unmatched. The CDR3 sequence: CASSSGLAETDTQYF. CDR3 nucleotides: TGCGCCAGCAGCTCAGGACTAGCGGAAACAGATACGCAGTATTTT.

This chain links TRBV5-1 with TRBJ2-5, with D possibly matching TRBD2 (5 bases). Germline assignment: CDR1 SGHRS and CDR2 YFSETQ. V was clipped by 3 bases and J by 4 bases, with 13 bases between them. CDR3 length: 14 amino acids. The DNA of the CDR3 is TGCGCCAGCAGCTACGGGGAATCGAGAGAGACCCAGTACTTC. Protein: CASSYGESRETQYF.

The rearrangement joins TRBV5-8 to TRBJ1-1; the D gene is possibly TRBD1 (6 bases). This CDR3 comprises 14 residues. Trimming removed 0 bases at V and 3 bases at J, with 9 bases between. CDR1 SGHTS and CDR2 YDEGEE come from the germline V gene. The CDR3 reads CASSLGGAYTEAFF. CDR3 nucleotide sequence: TGTGCCAGCAGCTTGGGGGGGGCCTACACTGAAGCTTTCTTT.

The chain carries TRBV4-1 and TRBJ1-2; D unclear. Trimming took off 1 base at V and 4 bases at J, with 16 bases between the two ends. Germline V gene data show CDR1 as MGHRA and CDR2 as YSYEKL. This CDR3 contains 16 residues. The CDR3 spells CASSQVYNTVIYGYTF. In DNA form, the CDR3 reads TGCGCCAGCAGCCAAGTCTATAACACAGTTATCTATGGCTACACCTTC.

The rearrangement joins TRBV6-6 to TRBJ1-6, with D tentatively TRBD1 (5 bases). The CDR3 covers 15 residues. Trimming removed 0 bases at V and 9 bases at J, with 12 bases between. CDR1 MNHNY and CDR2 SVGAGI come from the germline V gene (reference sequence). CDR3 region: CASSYSASGGSPLHF. CDR3 in DNA: TGTGCCAGCAGTTACTCGGCCAGCGGGGGTTCACCCCTCCACTTT.

Turning to this clone: Distinct nucleotide sequences in the sample also encode this CDR3. The chain carries TRBV10-3 and TRBJ2-7; 7 bases are a match to TRBD2. CDR3 length: 12 amino acids. The trim removed 8 bases at V and 7 bases at J, leaving 8 bases unmatched. Germline V gene sequence: CDR1 ENHRY, CDR2 SYGVKD. This CDR3 reads CAIGGGGEEQYF. The CDR3 nucleotides read TGTGCCATCGGGGGTGGGGGGGAGGAGCAGTACTTC.

The chain has TRBV7-2 and TRBJ1-1; D uncertain. V was pared by 2 bases and J by 0 bases, with 7 bases between. Germline-derived CDR1 and CDR2 are SGHTA and FQGNSA. The CDR3 is 14 residues long. Written as DNA, the CDR3 is TGTGCCAGCAGCTTAACTAACATGAACACTGAAGCTTTCTTT. Its protein is CASSLTNMNTEAFF.

The chain couples TRBV9 to TRBJ1-5, with D perhaps matching TRBD1 (5 bases). This CDR3 spans 15 amino acids. Deletions cut 3 bases from V and 3 bases from J, with 13 bases between. Germline CDR1 reads SGDLS; CDR2 reads YYNGEE. The CDR3 bases are TGTGCCAGCAGCGCCCCTCCGACAGTCAATCAGCCCCAGCATTTT. It encodes CASSAPPTVNQPQHF.

The chain is built from TRBV9 and TRBJ1-5; unclear D gene. CDR3 length equals 14 residues. Trimming pared 4 bases from V and 2 bases from J, leaving 10 bases between. The germline V gene has CDR1 SGDLS and CDR2 YYNGEE. CDR3 sequence: CASSPDAGNQPQHF. For the CDR3, the DNA is TGTGCCAGCAGCCCCGACGCAGGCAATCAGCCCCAGCATTTT.

This clone has just one count. The rearrangement links TRBV16 to TRBJ2-3; D is unclear. This CDR3 spans 18 amino acids. V lost 4 bases to trimming and J lost 2 bases, with 22 bases between them. Germline-derived CDR1 and CDR2 are KGHSY and FQNENV. The CDR3 is CASSRILRSTAPTDTQYF. CDR3 coding DNA: TGTGCCAGCAGCCGGATACTACGCAGCACCGCTCCCACAGATACGCAGTATTTT. Looking up the rest from reference TRBV16 and TRBJ2-3 gives the full variable domain: GEEVAQTPKHLVRGEGQKAKLYCAPIKGHSYVFWYQQVLKNEFKFLISFQNENVFDETGMPKERFSAKCLPNSPCSLEIQATKLEDSAVYFCASSRILRSTAPTDTQYFGPGTRLTVL.

This chain links TRBV19 with TRBJ2-4, with TRBD1 identical over 9 bases. CDR3 length: 19 residues. CDR1 LNHDA and CDR2 SQIVND come from the germline V gene (reference sequence). Trimming took 3 bases from V and 2 from J; bases not matched to a gene: 14. CDR3 protein: CASSIRPGTGIGTKNIQYF. The CDR3 DNA sequence: TGTGCCAGTAGTATCCGTCCCGGGACAGGGATCGGGACCAAAAACATTCAGTACTTC.

The chain combines TRBV18 with TRBJ2-5; TRBD2 agrees at 10 bases. The CDR3 is made up of 18 amino acids. Germline lookup yields CDR1 KGHSH and CDR2 LQKENI. V was pared by 0 bases and J by 1 base, with 8 bases of the junction left unmatched. CDR3 sequence: CASSPPGLARGGQETQYF. DNA of the CDR3: TGTGCCAGCTCACCACCGGGACTAGCGAGAGGGGGCCAAGAGACCCAGTACTTC.

This clone was observed a single time. The chain uses TRBV7-2 and TRBJ2-2; no firm D call. The CDR3 has 12 residues. Germline V CDR1 and CDR2: SGHTA, FQGNSA. V shed 2 bases and J shed 9 bases, with 7 bases lying between them. The CDR3 DNA sequence: TGTGCCAGCAGCTTATTAGGGAGGGAGCTGTTTTTT. As protein: CASSLLGRELFF.

The rearrangement links TRBV28 to TRBJ2-2; D is uncertain. The ends were cut back, 7 bases at V and 7 bases at J, with 13 bases in the middle. The CDR3 length is 13 residues. The germline V gene has CDR1 MDHEN and CDR2 SYDVKM. The CDR3 DNA is TGTGCCAGCATCCGTCCGGATGGCGGGGAGCTGTTTTTT. Its translation is CASIRPDGGELFF.

The chain couples TRBV7-8 to TRBJ2-1, with D possibly TRBD1 on 5 matching bases. V lost 1 base and J 10 bases, leaving 20 bases between the germline ends. Germline loops: CDR1 SGHVS, CDR2 FQNEAQ. There are 16 residues in the CDR3. As DNA, the CDR3 is TGTGCCAGCAGCTTAGTTAGTTACCCCAGGGCGAACGAGCAGTTCTTC. It is translated as CASSLVSYPRANEQFF.

The chain couples TRBV28 to TRBJ1-5; 7 nucleotides align to TRBD1. The junction had 5 bases not matched to a gene; V was cut back by 2 bases and J by 4 bases. Per germline, CDR1 MDHEN and CDR2 SYDVKM. The CDR3 runs to 15 residues. The CDR3 DNA sequence: TGTGCCAGCAGTTTAGGGACAGCGAAAAATCAGCCCCAGCATTTT. Translation gives CASSLGTAKNQPQHF. The whole variable domain, remainder taken from reference TRBV28 and TRBJ1-5, is DVKVTQSSRYLVKRTGEKVFLECVQDMDHENMFWYRQDPGLGLRLIYFSYDVKMKEKGDIPEGYSVSREKKERFSLILESASTNQTSMYLCASSLGTAKNQPQHFGDGTRLSIL.

V and J are TRBV19 and TRBJ2-5; the match to TRBD1 covers 9 bases. The CDR3 is made up of 16 amino acids. The J segment lost 6 bases and the V segment lost 0 bases, leaving 8 bases of the junction unmatched. CDR1 and CDR2 (germline): LNHDA, SQIVND (reference sequence). Written as DNA, the CDR3 is TGTGCCAGTAGTATAGACCCGGGACAGGGAGGCCAGACCCAGTACTTC. Protein product: CASSIDPGQGGQTQYF.